This is a list of T cell receptor beta chains from one sample in a study of blood T cell dynamics during melanoma immunotherapy. TCRdb keeps only in-frame clones here, not all; method: immunoSEQ multiplex PCR. The data show some 9,400 clones, approximately 86% seen once. The source material was blood, sampled from a patient treated with checkpoint blockade. The receptors here all came from a human donor with melanoma. Each CDR3 is given with its conserved first and last residue. The D gene is left open where the match is weak. Where a row states a size, it is once, few, many or the class of an expanded clone; other rows omit it.

V gene	J gene	D gene	clone size	CDR3 DNA	CDR3 protein
TRBV9	TRBJ2-5	.	.	TGTGCCAGCAGCGTAGCATTGCAGGGGCAGACCCAGTACTTC	CASSVALQGQTQYF
TRBV27	TRBJ1-6	.	.	TGTGCCAGCAGTACACAGGGTCCCCCAAATTCACCCCTCCACTTT	CASSTQGPPNSPLHF
TRBV4-1	TRBJ2-3	.	once	TGCGCCAGCAGCCAAGATCCTCGTTTAGGGGATACGCAGTATTTT	CASSQDPRLGDTQYF
TRBV11-2	TRBJ2-7	.	.	TGTGCCAGCAGCTTTGGTCTTAGGGGCTACGAGCAGTACTTC	CASSFGLRGYEQYF
TRBV2	TRBJ2-2	.	.	TGTGCCAGCAGTAGCACAGGGAAGACCGGGGAGCTGTTTTTT	CASSSTGKTGELFF
TRBV30	TRBJ1-2	.	.	TGTGCCTGGAGTCAGGGAGCTAACTATGGCTACACCTTC	CAWSQGANYGYTF
TRBV30	TRBJ1-4	.	.	TGTGCCTGGAGTCCCCTAGGGGCCCCGTTAGGGGAAAAACTGTTTTTT	CAWSPLGAPLGEKLFF
TRBV7-2	TRBJ2-1	TRBD1	.	TGTGCCAGCAGCCTGACAGGGACGAACTACAATGAGCAGTTCTTC	CASSLTGTNYNEQFF
TRBV6-1	TRBJ1-5	.	.	TGTGCCAGCAGTGAACAGAAGGCGGGTCAGCCCCAGCATTTT	CASSEQKAGQPQHF
TRBV13	TRBJ1-3	.	.	TGTGCCAGCAGCTTAAGGCCTACTCGTAGCTCTGGAAACACCATATATTTT	CASSLRPTRSSGNTIYF
TRBV7-2	TRBJ2-3	.	.	TGTGCCAGCAGTCGACAGGTTGGAGATACGCAGTATTTT	CASSRQVGDTQYF
TRBV27	TRBJ2-1	TRBD2	.	TGTGCCAGCAGCAACCTCCGGGGGAGCGGGGGGGCTGGTGAGCAGTTCTTC	CASSNLRGSGGAGEQFF
TRBV4-1	TRBJ2-5	TRBD1	.	TGCGCCAGCAGCCAAGAGACAGGGATTAGGGAGACCCAGTACTTC	CASSQETGIRETQYF
TRBV27	TRBJ1-1	.	.	TGTGCCAGCAGTTCTTCCCCGGGCACTGAAGCTTTCTTT	CASSSSPGTEAFF
TRBV7-3	TRBJ2-3	.	once	TGTGCCAGCAGCTTACTACATAGCACAGATACGCAGTATTTT	CASSLLHSTDTQYF
TRBV13	TRBJ1-1	.	.	TGTGCCAGCAGCGCAGGGGACACTGAAGCTTTCTTT	CASSAGDTEAFF
TRBV6-5	TRBJ2-7	TRBD1	few	TGTGCCAGCAGCTCGGACAGGGGAACCTACGAGCAGTACTTC	CASSSDRGTYEQYF
TRBV7-9	TRBJ1-3	TRBD1	.	TGTGCCAGCAGCTTAACAGGGGGGGCTCTCTCTGGAAACACCATATATTTT	CASSLTGGALSGNTIYF
TRBV11-1	TRBJ2-1	TRBD1	.	TGTGCCAGCAGCTTATCAGGGGGCGAAGGTGAGCAGTTCTTC	CASSLSGGEGEQFF
TRBV7-3	TRBJ1-4	TRBD1	once	TGTGCCAGCAGGTCCCGGGACAGGGAAGATGAAAAACTGTTTTTT	CASRSRDREDEKLFF